This TCR beta chain was found in a study of vaccination and CD4 T cells after COVID-19. Study context: Recovered patients in the cohort numbered six men and four women, two of them Hispanic. Once diagnosed, patients had post-COVID samples drawn a median roughly 97 days later (range 35 to 161). Post-vaccination specimens were collected at a median of roughly 78 days following dose two (range 14 to 241).

Trimming at V came to 5 bases and at J to 6 bases, leaving 3 bases not matched to a gene. Germline CDR1 and CDR2: DFQATT and SNEGSKA (reference sequence). The CDR3 consists of 12 residues. Sample treatment: approximately nine-day PBMC culture with coronavirus spike peptide pools or control peptides (ViraFEST assay). ViraFEST relied on peptide pools to expand antigen-specific T cells; the TCRs were sequenced afterward. Sequenced with the Oncomine TCR Beta short-read assay was DNA taken from cultured CD4+ T cells. TCRdb passed the PCR reads through MiXCR, listing each CDR3 protein once. The table lists some 6,600 distinct CDR3 sequences, roughly 25% of them singletons. The table lists this clonotype with a few counts. No antigen is known for it.

The V call is TRBV20-1, the J call TRBJ2-2, with TRBD1 identical over 7 bases. The sequence was collected from a human donor who had recovered from COVID-19. The sample here was CD4+ T cells from blood, cultured in vitro, taken after SARS-CoV-2 vaccination. CDR3: CSARQGAGELFF. CDR3 bases: TGCAGTGCTCGTCAGGGGGCCGGGGAGCTGTTTTTT.